This paragraph reports one T cell receptor (beta chain). Its antigen is currently unknown. In each case, RNA was isolated and then reverse transcribed into cDNA as the sequencing template. The protocol was immunoSEQ multiplex PCR, while the TCRdb copy is restricted to in-frame clones and leaves out a portion. Of some 240,000 clones in the sample, around 62% were seen once. The study team obtained lesional scalp punch biopsies and peripheral blood from alopecia areata patients. This record comes from a study of CD8+ T cells in alopecia areata. Study in general: Treated patients took oral tofacitinib at 5 to 10 mg twice daily.

Study outcomes and limitations: Lesional scalp, especially alopecia totalis/universalis, showed higher clonality than normal scalp. Mice gave a clearer picture of TCR sharing than patients did, possibly for HLA-related reasons.

This sequence was found in a human donor with alopecia areata. This material consisted of CD4+ T cells sorted from blood, taken at week 0.

The CDR3 sequence: CASSVRGAEQYF. For the CDR3, the DNA is TGTGCCAGCAGTGTCCGGGGCGCCGAGCAGTACTTC. The V call is TRBV6-5, the J call TRBJ2-7; the D gene could be TRBD1 or TRBD2 (5 bases each). Germline values: CDR1 MNHEY, CDR2 SVGAGI. V shed 5 bases and J shed 6 bases, with 11 bases lying between them. The CDR3 has 12 amino acids.